This T cell receptor beta chain was identified in a study of blood T cells in healthy people across ages (dated by TCRdb to the mid-2010s). Looking at the study overall: In model experiments, roughly one uniquely barcoded TCR beta cDNA molecule per two T cells was captured by template switching. To avoid experimental bias, donors of different ages were distributed randomly across sequencing lanes. To track age-related changes in TCR beta repertoire diversity, the study relied on deep sequencing normalized with unique cDNA molecular identifiers. Two additional independent replicas of 1 million unique cDNA reads from the same blood draw were analyzed for two donors (one aged 18 to 30 and one aged 80 or older). The donors were divided into four age groups: young (average around 17 years), middle-aged (roughly 40), aged (about 56) and long-lived (about 84). The paper as a whole reports these results and caveats: Observed TCR beta diversity correlated strongly with the percentage of naive T cells measured by flow cytometry. Estimates of total diversity based on one million sequenced T cells were regarded as lower bounds and as underestimates. Observed TCR beta diversity per million T cells fell roughly linearly with age, and a significant reduction was already apparent by age about 38. Since profiling was done on bulk unsorted PBMCs, naive and antigen-experienced compartments could not be conclusively compared. Because the CMV infection status of the donors was unknown, age-related changes in expanded clonotypes may potentially have been confounded. Compared with the aged group, the long-lived group had more naive CD4+ T cells, fewer expanded clones and increased TCR diversity, suggesting age selection.

The sample holds a few counts of this clonotype. Its antigen remains unidentified. The sample holds no much larger clone one base away, and base qualities are not on file. The donors were roughly 39 Caucasian individuals from Russia, aged about 6 to 95 years, who were systemically healthy. Around 9.7 milliliters of peripheral blood were collected from each donor into EDTA-treated Vacutainer tubes. Ficoll-Paque density-gradient centrifugation was used to isolate PBMCs, with at least 6.5 million per sample. Trizol reagent was used to extract total RNA from the PBMCs, yielding at least 6 micrograms per sample. Naive CD45RAhigh/CD27high T cell percentages were measured by flow cytometry on a PBMC aliquot from every donor. The library came from 5' RACE. Instrument used: Illumina HiSeq 2500. A second PCR of 7 to 11 cycles was run with a J-beta primer mix and a sample-barcoded 5' primer. A unique molecular identifier was introduced onto each TCR beta cDNA molecule by a template-switch 5' adaptor carrying 12 random nucleotides. Each sample yielded at least 2.5 million CDR3-containing paired-end reads. The Mint cDNA synthesis kit, primed by a TRBC-specific oligonucleotide, was used to synthesize first-strand cDNA from all RNA. All cDNA was treated with uracil-DNA glycosylase and then went through a first 18-cycle PCR with the universal primers M1SS and BC2_uni_R. In the paper's pipeline: Normalization of each sample was performed by random selection of 1 million high-quality reads, each carrying a distinct molecular identifier. Reads sharing molecular identifiers were discarded rather than binned into consensus sequences. MiTCR, with a Q25 quality threshold and the strictest error-elimination algorithm, was used for CDR3 identification, clonotype clustering and error correction. A nonparametric unseen species model with Euler transformation was used to estimate lower-bound total TCR beta diversity. TCRdb itself trimmed the public reads at Q25 with fastp, ran MiXCR and retained productive beta chains. Rows with one shared CDR3 protein collapse into an entry with the most common genes and DNA. The V and J calls reflect TCRdb's pipeline rather than the authors' work. Across this sample there are hundreds of thousands of distinct CDR3 sequences, with over 20% seen only once. About 3.6% of the sample goes to the ten largest clones.

Inclusive of the bounding cysteine and phenylalanine, the CDR3 is 14 residues long. Only the CDR3 DNA stays, 42 bases, in frame from base 1. The germline V and J ends show losses of 5 bases and 4 bases respectively, and no gene match explains 5 bases of the junction. This TCR was sampled from a man in his 70s in good health. The chain is encoded by TRBV12-3 or TRBV12-4 joined to TRBJ2-5; TRBD1 matches 9 bases in the middle. Sequenced input: blood. The nucleotide sequence is given as TGTGCCAGCAGTCGGACAGGGGATGGAGAGACCCAGTACTTC. Translated, it gives CASSRTGDGETQYF.